This TCR beta chain was sequenced during a study of T cells in narcolepsy. General study points: Some memory CD4+ repertoires had no autoreactive clone sequences.

Generated by immunoSEQ multiplex PCR, the TCRdb table keeps only in-frame clones and is missing some. This repertoire shows tens of thousands of clones, around 79% found once; its top ten account for 0.8% to 1.1%. The germline gives CDR1 MNHEY, CDR2 SMNVEV (reference sequence). V lost 5 bases and J lost 7; bases outside the gene matches: 12. The CDR3 length is 16 residues. To note about this clone: Its specificity is not known.

The clonotype was recovered from a human donor with narcolepsy. Sample: CD45RA- memory CD4+ T cells from PBMCs. The chain uses TRBV27 and TRBJ1-2, with 11 bases identical to TRBD1. The chain's CDR3 is CASSPGQGASWGGYTF. In DNA, the CDR3 is TGTGCCAGCAGTCCAGGACAGGGGGCTTCTTGGGGTGGCTACACCTTC.